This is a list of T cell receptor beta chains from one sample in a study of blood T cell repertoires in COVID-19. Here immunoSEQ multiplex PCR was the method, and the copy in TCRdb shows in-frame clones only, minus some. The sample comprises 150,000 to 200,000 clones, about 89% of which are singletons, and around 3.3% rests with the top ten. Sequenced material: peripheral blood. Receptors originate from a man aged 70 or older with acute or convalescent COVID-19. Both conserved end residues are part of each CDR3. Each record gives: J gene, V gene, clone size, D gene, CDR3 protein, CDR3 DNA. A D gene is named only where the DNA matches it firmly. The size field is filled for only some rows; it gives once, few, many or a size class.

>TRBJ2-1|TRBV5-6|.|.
CASSLGWGPYNEQFF
TGTGCCAGCAGCCTCGGTTGGGGGCCCTACAATGAGCAGTTCTTC
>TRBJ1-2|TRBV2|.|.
CASSEGWASMGYTF
TGTGCCAGCAGTGAAGGGTGGGCCTCGATGGGCTACACCTTC
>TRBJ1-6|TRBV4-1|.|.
CASSQDPAGSPLHF
TGCGCCAGCAGCCAAGATCCAGCGGGGTCACCCCTCCACTTT
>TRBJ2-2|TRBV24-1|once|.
CATSRNTGELFF
TGTGCCACCAGTCGGAACACCGGGGAGCTGTTTTTT
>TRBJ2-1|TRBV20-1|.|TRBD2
CSAWGGTQGFF
TGCAGTGCTTGGGGGGGGACTCAAGGGTTCTTC
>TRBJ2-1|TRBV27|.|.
CASLPGRAKYNEQFF
TGTGCCAGCCTCCCCGGCAGGGCGAAGTACAATGAGCAGTTCTTC
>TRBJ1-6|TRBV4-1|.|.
CASKRRGSDNSPLHF
TGCGCCAGCAAACGCAGGGGTTCAGATAATTCACCCCTCCACTTT
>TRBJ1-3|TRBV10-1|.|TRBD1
CASSELGQGFSGNTIYF
TGCGCCAGCAGTGAGTTGGGACAGGGCTTCTCTGGAAACACCATATATTTT
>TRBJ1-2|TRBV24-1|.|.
CATSDPTLSYGYTF
TGTGCCACCAGTGACCCGACACTTTCCTATGGCTACACCTTC
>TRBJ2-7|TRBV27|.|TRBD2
CASSFDQRSGRVSEQYF
TGTGCCAGCAGTTTCGATCAACGTAGCGGGAGGGTAAGCGAGCAGTACTTC
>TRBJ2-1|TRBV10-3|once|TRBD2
CATDRGGSYNEQFF
TGTGCCACCGATCGGGGGGGCTCCTACAATGAGCAGTTCTTC
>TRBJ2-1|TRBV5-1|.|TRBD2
CASSFSGTSGNEQFF
TGCGCCAGCAGCTTTTCCGGGACTAGCGGCAATGAGCAGTTCTTC
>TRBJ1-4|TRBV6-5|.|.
CASSIRQGLDEKLFF
TGTGCCAGCAGCATAAGGCAGGGGCTTGATGAAAAACTGTTTTTT
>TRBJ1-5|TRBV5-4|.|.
CASSLMEGPYPYSNQPQHF
TGTGCCAGCAGCTTGATGGAGGGGCCGTACCCCTATAGCAATCAGCCCCAGCATTTT
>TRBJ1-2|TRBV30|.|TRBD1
CAWTNFPPDRGHNYGYTF
TGTGCCTGGACTAATTTTCCACCCGACAGGGGGCATAACTATGGCTACACCTTC
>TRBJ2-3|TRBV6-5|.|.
CASSQREPSTDTQYF
TGTGCCAGCAGCCAACGAGAGCCAAGCACAGATACGCAGTATTTT
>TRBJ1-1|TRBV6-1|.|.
CASSENRGTEAFF
TGTGCCAGCAGTGAGAACCGAGGGACTGAAGCTTTCTTT
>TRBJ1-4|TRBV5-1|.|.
CASSRDTGVNEKLFF
TGCGCCAGCAGCCGGGACACTGGAGTTAATGAAAAACTGTTTTTT
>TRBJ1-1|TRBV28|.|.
CAYTQGGAEGTEAFF
TGTGCCTATACACAAGGGGGGGCGGAAGGGACTGAAGCTTTCTTT
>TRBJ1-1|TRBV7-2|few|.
CASSFNQGSTEAFF
TGTGCCAGCAGCTTCAATCAGGGGAGCACTGAAGCTTTCTTT
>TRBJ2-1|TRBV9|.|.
CASSSEGSSYNEQFF
TGTGCCAGCAGCTCGGAAGGGAGCTCCTACAATGAGCAGTTCTTC
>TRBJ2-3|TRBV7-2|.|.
CASSLAQGSIDTQYF
TGTGCCAGCAGCTTAGCGCAGGGAAGTATAGATACGCAGTATTTT
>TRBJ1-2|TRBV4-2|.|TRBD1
CASSLDRGNYGYTF
TGTGCCAGCAGCCTTGACAGGGGTAACTATGGCTACACCTTC
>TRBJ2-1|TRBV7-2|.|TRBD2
CASTLAGPYNEQFF
TGTGCCAGCACCTTAGCGGGGCCCTACAATGAGCAGTTCTTC
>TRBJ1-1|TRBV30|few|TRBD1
CAWTQTGASTEAFF
TGTGCCTGGACGCAGACAGGGGCGAGCACTGAAGCTTTCTTT
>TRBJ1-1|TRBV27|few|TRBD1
CASSFRTGWGAEAFF
TGTGCCAGCAGTTTTCGGACAGGGTGGGGCGCTGAAGCTTTCTTT
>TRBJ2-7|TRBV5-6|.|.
CASSPVRVTGKAYEQYF
TGTGCCAGCAGCCCCGTCCGAGTCACAGGGAAGGCCTACGAGCAGTACTTC
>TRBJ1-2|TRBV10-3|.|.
CAISDLGAGYTF
TGTGCCATCAGTGATTTAGGGGCCGGCTACACCTTC
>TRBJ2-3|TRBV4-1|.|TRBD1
CASSQEGGRGIDTQYF
TGCGCCAGCAGCCAAGAAGGAGGCAGGGGGATAGATACGCAGTATTTT
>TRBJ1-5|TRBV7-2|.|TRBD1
CASSDQGASYQPQHF
TGTGCCAGCAGCGATCAGGGGGCCTCTTATCAGCCCCAGCATTTT
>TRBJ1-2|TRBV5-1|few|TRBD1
CASSLDPGQAFLGYTF
TGCGCCAGCAGCTTGGACCCGGGACAGGCATTCTTGGGCTACACCTTC
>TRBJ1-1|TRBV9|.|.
CASSVDGGPDTEAFF
TGTGCCAGCAGCGTAGATGGGGGCCCGGACACTGAAGCTTTCTTT
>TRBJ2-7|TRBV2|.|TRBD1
CASSEAPKGGLYEQYF
TGTGCCAGCAGTGAAGCGCCGAAAGGGGGCCTATACGAGCAGTACTTC
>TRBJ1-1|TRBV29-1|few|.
CSETRDWVTEAFF
TGCAGCGAGACCCGGGACTGGGTCACTGAAGCTTTCTTT
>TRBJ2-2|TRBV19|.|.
CASSMTVQSVGELFF
TGTGCCAGTAGTATGACAGTTCAGTCGGTCGGGGAGCTGTTTTTT
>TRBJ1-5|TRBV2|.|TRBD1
CASTGTGGLGQPQHF
TGTGCCAGCACCGGGACAGGGGGATTGGGACAGCCCCAGCATTTT
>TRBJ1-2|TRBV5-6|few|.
CASSRRSTYGYTF
TGTGCCAGCAGCCGGAGGTCTACCTATGGCTACACCTTC
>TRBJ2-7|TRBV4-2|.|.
CASSLGQGLGGEQYF
TGTGCCAGCAGTCTGGGGCAGGGTCTCGGGGGCGAGCAGTACTTC
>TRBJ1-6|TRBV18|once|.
CASSPFVQGNSPLHF
TGTGCCAGCTCACCATTTGTTCAGGGAAACTCACCCCTCCACTTT
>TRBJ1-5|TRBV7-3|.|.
CASSFREGPQHF
TGTGCCAGCAGCTTCCGCGAGGGGCCCCAGCATTTT
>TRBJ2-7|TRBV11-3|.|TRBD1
CASSSGQGVSYEQYF
TGTGCCAGCAGCTCCGGACAGGGCGTCTCGTACGAGCAGTACTTC
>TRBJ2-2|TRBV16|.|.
CASSQFRGNTGELFF
TGTGCCAGCAGCCAATTCCGGGGGAACACCGGGGAGCTGTTTTTT
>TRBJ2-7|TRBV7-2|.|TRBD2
CASSPRLAGPNYEQYF
TGTGCCAGCAGCCCTAGACTAGCGGGGCCCAACTACGAGCAGTACTTC
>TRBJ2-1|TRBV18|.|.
CASSLFVEGGEQFF
TGTGCCAGCTCACTCTTCGTGGAGGGAGGCGAGCAGTTCTTC
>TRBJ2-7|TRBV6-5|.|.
CASTAGYEQYF
TGTGCCAGCACCGCCGGGTACGAGCAGTACTTC
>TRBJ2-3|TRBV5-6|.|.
CASSFSRADTQYF
TGTGCCAGCAGCTTTAGTCGTGCAGATACGCAGTATTTT
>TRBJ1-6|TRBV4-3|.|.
CASSQDSGGNSPLHF
TGCGCCAGCAGCCAAGATTCGGGGGGCAATTCACCCCTCCACTTT
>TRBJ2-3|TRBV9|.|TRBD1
CASSELTGVIDTQYF
TGTGCCAGCAGTGAATTGACAGGGGTTATAGATACGCAGTATTTT
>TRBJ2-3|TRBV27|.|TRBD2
CASSPGLAGTYTDTQYF
TGTGCCAGCAGTCCGGGACTAGCGGGGACCTACACAGATACGCAGTATTTT
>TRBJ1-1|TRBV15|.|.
CATSSTVGDTEAFF
TGTGCCACCAGCTCCACCGTAGGGGACACTGAAGCTTTCTTT
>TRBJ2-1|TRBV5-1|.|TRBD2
CASSSYGTSGNNEQFF
TGCGCCAGCAGCTCATACGGGACTAGCGGAAACAATGAGCAGTTCTTC
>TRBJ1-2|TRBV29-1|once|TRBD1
CSVVQGGGYTF
TGCAGCGTTGTACAAGGGGGCGGCTACACCTTC
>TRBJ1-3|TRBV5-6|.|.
CASSPLRGNTIYF
TGTGCCAGCAGCCCCTTGAGGGGGAACACCATATATTTT
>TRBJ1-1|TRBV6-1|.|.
CASSEQLGVSDAFF
TGTGCCAGCAGTGAACAACTTGGGGTTAGCGACGCTTTCTTT
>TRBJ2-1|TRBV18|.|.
CASSPSIEGGGDEQFF
TGTGCCAGCTCACCTAGTATCGAAGGTGGGGGCGATGAGCAGTTCTTC
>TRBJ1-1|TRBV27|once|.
CASMDSLTEAFF
TGTGCCAGCATGGACAGCCTCACTGAAGCTTTCTTT
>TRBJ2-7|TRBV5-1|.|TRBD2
CASSPNSGTYEQYF
TGCGCCAGCAGCCCAAATAGCGGGACCTACGAGCAGTACTTC
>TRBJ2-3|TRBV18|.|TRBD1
CASSRGQVKSISTDTQYF
TGTGCCAGCTCACGGGGACAGGTCAAATCAATTAGCACAGATACGCAGTATTTT
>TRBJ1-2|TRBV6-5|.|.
CASRNTGSWNYGYTF
TGTGCCAGCAGAAATACAGGGAGTTGGAACTATGGCTACACCTTC
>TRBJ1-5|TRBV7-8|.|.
CASSPSRVSVIPQHF
TGTGCCAGCAGCCCCTCCAGGGTTTCCGTCATCCCCCAGCATTTT